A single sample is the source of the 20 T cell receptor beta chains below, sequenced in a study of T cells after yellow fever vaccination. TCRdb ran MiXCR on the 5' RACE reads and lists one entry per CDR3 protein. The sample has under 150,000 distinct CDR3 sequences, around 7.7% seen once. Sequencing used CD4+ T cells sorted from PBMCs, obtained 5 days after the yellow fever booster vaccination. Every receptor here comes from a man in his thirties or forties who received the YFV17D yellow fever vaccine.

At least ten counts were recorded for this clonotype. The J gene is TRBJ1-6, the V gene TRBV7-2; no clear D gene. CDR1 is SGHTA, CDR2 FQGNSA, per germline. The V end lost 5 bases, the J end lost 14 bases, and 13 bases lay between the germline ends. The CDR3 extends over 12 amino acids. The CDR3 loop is CASSPSVGALHF. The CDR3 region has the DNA TGTGCCAGCAGCCCTAGCGTCGGGGCCCTCCACTTT.

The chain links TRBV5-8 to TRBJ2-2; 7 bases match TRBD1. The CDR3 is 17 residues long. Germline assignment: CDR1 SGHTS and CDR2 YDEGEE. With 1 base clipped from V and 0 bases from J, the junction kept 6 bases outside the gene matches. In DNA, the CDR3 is TGTGCCAGCAGCTTGTGGGGGCAGGGGGCGAACACCGGGGAGCTGTTTTTT. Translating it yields CASSLWGQGANTGELFF.

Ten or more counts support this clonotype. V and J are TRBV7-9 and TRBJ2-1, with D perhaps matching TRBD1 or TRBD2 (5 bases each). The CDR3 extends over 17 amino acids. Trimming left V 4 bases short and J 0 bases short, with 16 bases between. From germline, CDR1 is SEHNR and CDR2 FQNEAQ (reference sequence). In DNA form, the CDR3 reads TGTGCCAGCAGCTACGACCCCGGGACCCCCTCCTACAATGAGCAGTTCTTC. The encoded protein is CASSYDPGTPSYNEQFF.

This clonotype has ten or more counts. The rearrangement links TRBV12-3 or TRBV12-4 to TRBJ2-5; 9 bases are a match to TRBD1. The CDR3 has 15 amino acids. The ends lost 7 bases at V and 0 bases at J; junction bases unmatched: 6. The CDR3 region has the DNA TGTGCCAGCACTGGAACAGGGGGCTACCAAGAGACCCAGTACTTC. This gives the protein CASTGTGGYQETQYF.

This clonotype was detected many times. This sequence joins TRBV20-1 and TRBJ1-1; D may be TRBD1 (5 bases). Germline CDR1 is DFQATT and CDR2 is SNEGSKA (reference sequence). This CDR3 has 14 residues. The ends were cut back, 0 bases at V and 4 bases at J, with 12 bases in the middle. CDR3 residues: CSARDAGGGTEAFF. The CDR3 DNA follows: TGCAGTGCTAGAGATGCGGGGGGAGGCACTGAAGCTTTCTTT.

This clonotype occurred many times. The CDR3 DNA sequence: TGTGCCAGCAGCCGCTCTAGGGGGGGGCGATTTTTTCGAAGTTTCGTGAACACTGAAGCTTTCTTT. Translated: CASSRSRGGRFFRSFVNTEAFF. The chain employs TRBV4-2 and TRBJ1-1, with D perhaps matching TRBD1 (6 bases). This CDR3 is 22 amino acids long. Deletions cut 4 bases from V and 0 bases from J, with 33 bases between. The germline CDR1 and CDR2 sequences are LGHNA and YNFKEQ.

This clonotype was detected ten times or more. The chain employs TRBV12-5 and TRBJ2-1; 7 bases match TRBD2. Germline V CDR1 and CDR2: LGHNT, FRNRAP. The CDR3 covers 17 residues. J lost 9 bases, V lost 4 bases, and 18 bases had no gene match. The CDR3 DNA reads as TGTGCTAGTGGTTCCAGTTGGGAGGCGGGGGAGATCAGTGAGCAGTTCTTC. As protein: CASGSSWEAGEISEQFF. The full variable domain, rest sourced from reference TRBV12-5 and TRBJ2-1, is DARVTQTPRHKVTEMGQEVTMRCQPILGHNTVFWYRQTMMQGLELLAYFRNRAPLDDSGMPKDRFSAEMPDATLATLKIQPSEPRDSAVYFCASGSSWEAGEISEQFFGPGTRLTVL.

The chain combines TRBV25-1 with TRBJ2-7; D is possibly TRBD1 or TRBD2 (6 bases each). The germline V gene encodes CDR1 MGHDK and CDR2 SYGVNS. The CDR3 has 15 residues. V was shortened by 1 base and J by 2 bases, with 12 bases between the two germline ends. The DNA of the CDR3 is TGTGCCAGCAGTGAATTCTTGGGGGGCCCCTACGAGCAGTACTTC. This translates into CASSEFLGGPYEQYF.

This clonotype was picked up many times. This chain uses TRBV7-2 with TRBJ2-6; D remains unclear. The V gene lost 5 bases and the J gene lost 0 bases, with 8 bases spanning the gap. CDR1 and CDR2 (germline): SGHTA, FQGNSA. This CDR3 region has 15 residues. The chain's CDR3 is CASSLGHSGANVLTF. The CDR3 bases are TGTGCCAGCAGCCTCGGGCACTCTGGGGCCAACGTCCTGACTTTC.

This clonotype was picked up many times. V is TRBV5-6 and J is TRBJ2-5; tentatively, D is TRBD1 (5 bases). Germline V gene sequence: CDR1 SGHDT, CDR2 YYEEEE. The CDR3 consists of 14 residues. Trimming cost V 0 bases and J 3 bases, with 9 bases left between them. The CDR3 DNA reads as TGTGCCAGCAGCTTGGAGGGGCAGAAAGAGACCCAGTACTTC. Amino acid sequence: CASSLEGQKETQYF.

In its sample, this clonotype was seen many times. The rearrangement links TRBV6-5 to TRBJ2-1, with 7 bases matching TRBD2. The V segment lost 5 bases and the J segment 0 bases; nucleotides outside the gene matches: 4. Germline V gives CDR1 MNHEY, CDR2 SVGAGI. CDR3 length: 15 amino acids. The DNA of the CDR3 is TGTGCCAGCAGTAGCGGGACCAGCTCCTACAATGAGCAGTTCTTC. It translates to CASSSGTSSYNEQFF.

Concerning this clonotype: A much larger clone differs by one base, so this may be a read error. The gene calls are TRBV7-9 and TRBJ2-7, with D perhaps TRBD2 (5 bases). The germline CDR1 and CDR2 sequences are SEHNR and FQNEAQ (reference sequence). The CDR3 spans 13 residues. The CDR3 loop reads CARSLAATGEQYF. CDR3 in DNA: TGTGCCCGCAGCCTGGCGGCTACGGGGGAGCAGTACTTC.

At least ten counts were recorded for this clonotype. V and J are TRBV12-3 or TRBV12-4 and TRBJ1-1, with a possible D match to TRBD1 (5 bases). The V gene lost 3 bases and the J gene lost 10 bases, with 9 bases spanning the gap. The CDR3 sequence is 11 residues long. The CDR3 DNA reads TGTGCCAGCAGTTTTTCGGGGGGAGCTTTCTTT. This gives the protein CASSFSGGAFF.

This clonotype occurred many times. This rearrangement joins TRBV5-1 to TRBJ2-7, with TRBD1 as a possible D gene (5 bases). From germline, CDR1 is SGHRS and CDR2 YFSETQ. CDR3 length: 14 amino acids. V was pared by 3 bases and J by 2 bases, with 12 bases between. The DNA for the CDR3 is TGCGCCAGCAGCTGGCAGGACACAACCTACGAGCAGTACTTC. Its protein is CASSWQDTTYEQYF.

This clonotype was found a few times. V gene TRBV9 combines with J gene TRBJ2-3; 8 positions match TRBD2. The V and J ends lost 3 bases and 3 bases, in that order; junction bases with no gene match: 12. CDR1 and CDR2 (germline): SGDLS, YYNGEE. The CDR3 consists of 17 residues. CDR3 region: CASSAHSSGSRTDTQYF. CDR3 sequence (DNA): TGTGCCAGCAGCGCCCATTCAAGCGGGAGTAGGACAGATACGCAGTATTTT.

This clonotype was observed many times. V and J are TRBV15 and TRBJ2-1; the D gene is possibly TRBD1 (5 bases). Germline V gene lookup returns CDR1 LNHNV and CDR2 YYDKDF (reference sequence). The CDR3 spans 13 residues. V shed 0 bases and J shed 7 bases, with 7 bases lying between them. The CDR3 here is CATSREKGNEQFF. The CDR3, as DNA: TGTGCCACCAGCAGAGAAAAGGGGAATGAGCAGTTCTTC.

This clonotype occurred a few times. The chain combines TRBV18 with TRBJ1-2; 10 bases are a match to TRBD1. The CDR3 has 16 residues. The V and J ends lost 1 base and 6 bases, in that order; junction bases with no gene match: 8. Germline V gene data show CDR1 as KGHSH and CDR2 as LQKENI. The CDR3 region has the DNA TGTGCCAGCTCACCACTTCCCGGGACAGGGGATGATGGCTACACCTTC. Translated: CASSPLPGTGDDGYTF.

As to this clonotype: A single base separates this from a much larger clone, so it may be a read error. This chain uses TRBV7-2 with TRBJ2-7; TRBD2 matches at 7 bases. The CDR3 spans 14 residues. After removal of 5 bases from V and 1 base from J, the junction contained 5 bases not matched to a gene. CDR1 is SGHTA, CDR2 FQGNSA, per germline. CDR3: CASSGREKSYEQYF. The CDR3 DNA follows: TGTGCCAGCAGCGGGCGGGAGAAGTCCTACGAGCAGTACTTC.

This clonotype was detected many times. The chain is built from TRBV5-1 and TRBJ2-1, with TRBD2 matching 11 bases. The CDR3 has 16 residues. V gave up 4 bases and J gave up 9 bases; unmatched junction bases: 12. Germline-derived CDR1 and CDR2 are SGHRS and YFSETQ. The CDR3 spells CASSEYTSGSKGEQFF. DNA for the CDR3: TGCGCCAGCAGCGAATACACTAGCGGGAGTAAGGGTGAGCAGTTCTTC.

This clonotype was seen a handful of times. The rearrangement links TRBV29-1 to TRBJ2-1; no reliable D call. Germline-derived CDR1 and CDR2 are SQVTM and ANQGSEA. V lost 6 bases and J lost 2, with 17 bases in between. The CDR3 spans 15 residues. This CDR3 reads CSVPETRGPYNEQFF. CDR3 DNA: TGCAGCGTCCCGGAAACCCGAGGCCCCTACAATGAGCAGTTCTTC.